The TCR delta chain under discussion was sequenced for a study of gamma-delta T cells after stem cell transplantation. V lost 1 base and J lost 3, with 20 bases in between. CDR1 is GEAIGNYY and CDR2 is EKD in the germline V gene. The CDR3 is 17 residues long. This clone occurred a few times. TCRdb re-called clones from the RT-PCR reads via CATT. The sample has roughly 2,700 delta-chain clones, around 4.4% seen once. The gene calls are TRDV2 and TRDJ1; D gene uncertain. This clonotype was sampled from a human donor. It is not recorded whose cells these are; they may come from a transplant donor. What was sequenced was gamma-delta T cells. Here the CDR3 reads CACDTWAPLGSSDKLIF. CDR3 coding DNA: TGTGCCTGTGACACTTGGGCCCCCCTCGGGAGTTCCGATAAACTCATCTTT.